The following is a TCR beta chain sequence with its context. The data were taken from a study of blood T cell repertoires in COVID-19. Study details: Samples representing acute and convalescent COVID-19 were sourced from the United States, Italy and Spain. PBMCs, B-cell-depleted T cells, or T cells were the source of the cDNA or gDNA that made up the material.

The germline V gene has CDR1 SGHNT and CDR2 YYREEE (reference sequence). With V trimmed by 4 bases and J by 0 bases, 6 bases remained unmatched. CDR3 length equals 16 residues. Some clones are missing from TCRdb's copy, which holds only in-frame ones; the method was immunoSEQ multiplex PCR. Of under 250,000 clones listed, approximately 82% were seen once; the top ten hold approximately 2.6%. The specimen sequenced was peripheral blood. This clonotype was sampled from a woman in her sixties or seventies with active or convalescent COVID-19. This rearrangement joins TRBV5-4 to TRBJ2-7; 11 bases map to TRBD2. DNA for the CDR3: TGTGCCAGCAGCCCCCCCGGGACTAGCGGCTCCTACGAGCAGTACTTC. Translating gives CASSPPGTSGSYEQYF.